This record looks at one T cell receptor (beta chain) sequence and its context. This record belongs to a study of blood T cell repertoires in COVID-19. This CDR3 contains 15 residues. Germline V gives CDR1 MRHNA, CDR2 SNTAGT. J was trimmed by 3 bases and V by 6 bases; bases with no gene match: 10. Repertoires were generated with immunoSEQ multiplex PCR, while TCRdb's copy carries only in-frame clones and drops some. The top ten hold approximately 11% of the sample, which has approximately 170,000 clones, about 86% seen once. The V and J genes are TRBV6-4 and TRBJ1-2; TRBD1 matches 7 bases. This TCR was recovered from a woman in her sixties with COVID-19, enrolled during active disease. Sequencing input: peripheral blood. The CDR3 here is CASSHDPQGHYGYTF. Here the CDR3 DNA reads TGTGCCAGCAGCCACGACCCACAGGGGCACTATGGCTACACCTTC.